This entry lists 21 T cell receptor beta chains sequenced from one sample in a study of CD8 T cells in Susac syndrome. An amount of RNA that ranged from roughly 0.45 to 1 ug was reverse transcribed with random hexamers. TCRdb passed the immunoSEQ multiplex PCR reads through MiXCR, listing each CDR3 protein once. The sample yields approximately 19,000 distinct CDR3 sequences, 85% to 95% seen once. Sequencing was performed on CD8+ T cells from PBMCs. All receptors come from a human donor in good health.

This chain connects TRBV5-1 to TRBJ2-7; maybe TRBD2 (6 bases). From germline, CDR1 is SGHRS and CDR2 YFSETQ. V lost 0 bases, J lost 1 base, and 17 bases lay in between. The CDR3 extends over 17 amino acids. The CDR3 coding sequence is TGCGCCAGCAGCTTGGAGACCGGGACTTGGGCGTCCTACGAGCAGTACTTC. Its translation is CASSLETGTWASYEQYF.

The V call is TRBV3-1, the J call TRBJ2-2, with D hard to call. This CDR3 contains 13 residues. V lost 6 bases to trimming and J lost 0 bases, with 5 bases between them. The germline V gene has CDR1 LGHDT and CDR2 YNNKEL (reference sequence). CDR3 region: CASRTTNTGELFF. The CDR3 coding sequence is TGTGCCAGCAGGACCACGAACACCGGGGAGCTGTTTTTT.

This chain connects TRBV27 to TRBJ2-7; TRBD1 matches at 8 bases. Trimming at V came to 3 bases and at J to 6 bases, leaving 4 bases not matched to a gene. The CDR3 totals 13 residues. Germline CDR1 reads MNHEY; CDR2 reads SMNVEV (reference sequence). CDR3 sequence reads: CASSLAGGFEQYF. The DNA for the CDR3 is TGTGCCAGCAGTTTGGCAGGGGGCTTCGAGCAGTACTTC.

The chain has TRBV10-3 and TRBJ2-7; possibly TRBD1 for D (6 bases). Germline CDR1 ENHRY, CDR2 SYGVKD. This CDR3 spans 12 amino acids. The germline V and J ends were trimmed by 10 bases and 2 bases, with 12 bases remaining between them. CDR3 protein: CATGTSTYEQYV. DNA for the CDR3: TGTGCCACCGGGACATCAACCTACGAGCAGTACGTC.

The chain employs TRBV28 and TRBJ2-2; 11 bases agree with TRBD2. Unmatched junction bases numbered 8, after V lost 2 bases and J lost 0 bases. CDR1 is MDHEN and CDR2 is SYDVKM in the germline V gene. The CDR3 length is 19 residues. The CDR3 spells CASSLPLTSGRTNTGELFF. Written as DNA, the CDR3 is TGTGCCAGCAGTTTACCCCTTACTAGCGGGAGAACGAACACCGGGGAGCTGTTTTTT.

The chain is built from TRBV28 and TRBJ2-7, with TRBD1 identical over 9 bases. With 5 bases clipped from V and 0 bases from J, the junction kept 2 bases outside the gene matches. This CDR3 is built from 14 residues. Germline CDR1 reads MDHEN; CDR2 reads SYDVKM. The CDR3 region is CASSPTGGSYEQYF. CDR3 bases: TGTGCCAGCAGTCCGACAGGGGGCTCCTACGAGCAGTACTTC.

The CDR3 protein is CASSQDFSGSEDNEQFF. The CDR3 nucleotides read TGTGCCAGCAGCCAAGATTTTTCCGGTAGTGAAGACAATGAGCAGTTCTTC. The chain links TRBV4-2 to TRBJ2-1; D uncertain. V dropped 0 bases and J dropped 5 bases, with 17 bases sitting between them. The CDR3 spans 17 residues. In germline, CDR1 is LGHNA, CDR2 YNFKEQ.

The chain links TRBV12-3 or TRBV12-4 to TRBJ1-1; TRBD1 agrees at 9 bases. V was clipped by 1 base and J by 4 bases; unmatched bases: 10. There are 17 residues in the CDR3. The CDR3 region has the DNA TGTGCCAGCAGTTTAGGGTACGTTGGGACAGGGATCACTGAAGCTTTCTTT. It yields the protein CASSLGYVGTGITEAFF.

The rearrangement links TRBV30 to TRBJ2-7; tentatively, D is TRBD2 (5 bases). Germline CDR1 and CDR2: GTSNPN and SVGIG (reference sequence). The CDR3 covers 13 residues. V was trimmed by 4 bases and J by 0 bases, leaving 10 bases between them. CDR3 DNA: TGTGCCTGGATCCTAGCAGGCTCCTACGAGCAGTACTTC. This sequence encodes CAWILAGSYEQYF.

This chain links TRBV29-1 with TRBJ2-1; D may match TRBD1 or TRBD2 (6 bases each). V lost 0 bases and J lost 7, with 16 bases in between. Germline assignment: CDR1 SQVTM and CDR2 ANQGSEA. CDR3 length: 15 amino acids. The CDR3 DNA reads as TGCAGCGTTGAAGATCCCGGGGGCACCCGGAATGAGCAGTTCTTC. This codes for CSVEDPGGTRNEQFF.

The V call is TRBV11-2, the J call TRBJ2-1, with D unresolved. The CDR3 runs to 16 residues. V shed 2 bases and J shed 0 bases, with 11 bases lying between them. Germline CDR1 is SGHAT and CDR2 is FQNNGV. The CDR3 nucleotides are TGTGCCAGCAGCTTATCAGTCCCTCACTCCTACAATGAGCAGTTCTTC. It translates to CASSLSVPHSYNEQFF.

The rearrangement uses TRBV24-1 and TRBJ2-1; D possibly uses TRBD1 or TRBD2 (6 bases each). The germline CDR1 and CDR2 sequences are KGHDR and SFDVKD. This CDR3 region has 16 residues. V lost 4 bases, J lost 9 bases, and 21 bases lay in between. CDR3 sequence (DNA): TGTGCCACCAGTGACCTTGTAACAGGGAGGTCGGGTGAGCAGTTCTTC. Translated: CATSDLVTGRSGEQFF.

This CDR3 is CSVDFDDTGELFF. The CDR3 nucleotides are TGCAGCGTTGACTTTGATGACACCGGGGAGCTGTTTTTT. The rearrangement uses TRBV29-1 and TRBJ2-2; no firm D call. Trimming cost V 3 bases and J 3 bases, with 8 bases left between them. This CDR3 region has 13 residues. CDR1 SQVTM and CDR2 ANQGSEA come from the germline V gene.

This chain connects TRBV6-5 to TRBJ2-5; D is unresolved. The CDR3 loop spans 14 amino acids. From germline, CDR1 is MNHEY and CDR2 SVGAGI. The V end lost 7 bases, the J end lost 2 bases, and 14 bases lay between the germline ends. The CDR3 DNA follows: TGTGCCAGCAAATCAGACACAAGTCAAGAGACCCAGTACTTC. Its translation: CASKSDTSQETQYF.

The chain uses TRBV19 and TRBJ2-3, with TRBD2 matching over 7 bases. V trimming: 2 bases; J trimming: 7 bases; junction bases outside the gene matches: 6. Per germline, CDR1 LNHDA and CDR2 SQIVND (reference sequence). The CDR3 has 14 residues. The DNA of the CDR3 is TGTGCCAGTAGTATATTAGCGGGCGTAAATACGCAGTATTTT. Amino acids: CASSILAGVNTQYF. The variable domain in full, completed from reference TRBV19 and TRBJ2-3, reads DGGITQSPKYLFRKEGQNVTLSCEQNLNHDAMYWYRQDPGQGLRLIYYSQIVNDFQKGDIAEGYSVSREKKESFPLTVTSAQKNPTAFYLCASSILAGVNTQYFGPGTRLTVL.

The chain uses TRBV9 and TRBJ2-1; D is undetermined. V was trimmed by 0 bases and J by 7 bases, leaving 11 bases between them. This CDR3 is built from 14 residues. The germline V gene encodes CDR1 SGDLS and CDR2 YYNGEE. The CDR3 is CASSVETARNEQFF. In DNA form, the CDR3 reads TGTGCCAGCAGCGTAGAAACCGCTAGGAATGAGCAGTTCTTC.

The chain combines TRBV30 with TRBJ2-7; the match to TRBD2 covers 8 bases. The CDR3 sequence is 13 residues long. Germline V lookup: CDR1 GTSNPN, CDR2 SVGIG (reference sequence). The trim removed 2 bases at V and 4 bases at J, leaving 4 bases unmatched. The CDR3 is CAWSFASGYEQYV. The CDR3 DNA reads as TGTGCCTGGAGTTTTGCTAGCGGGTACGAGCAGTACGTC.

The count of this clonotype is one. The chain is built from TRBV10-3 and TRBJ2-2; TRBD2 matches at 9 bases. Germline lookup yields CDR1 ENHRY and CDR2 SYGVKD. The trim removed 2 bases at V and 4 bases at J, leaving 17 bases unmatched. This CDR3 comprises 20 residues. Here the CDR3 reads CAISEARESGTSFFTGELFF. CDR3 sequence (DNA): TGTGCCATCAGTGAGGCGCGGGAGTCCGGGACTAGCTTTTTCACCGGGGAGCTGTTTTTT.

The chain employs TRBV29-1 and TRBJ2-1; 10 nucleotides align to TRBD2. J was trimmed by 4 bases and V by 3 bases; bases with no gene match: 9. There are 16 residues in the CDR3. Per the germline V gene, CDR1 is SQVTM and CDR2 is ANQGSEA. The CDR3 sequence: CSVDRTSGAGYNEQFF. The CDR3 DNA reads TGCAGCGTTGATAGGACTAGCGGAGCGGGATACAATGAGCAGTTCTTC.

The V call is TRBV29-1, the J call TRBJ1-2; perhaps TRBD1 as D (6 bases). V lost 8 bases to trimming and J lost 8 bases, with 18 bases between them. The CDR3 length is 12 residues. The V gene's germline CDR1 is SQVTM and CDR2 ANQGSEA. The chain's CDR3 is CSLPGPTGGYTF. As DNA, the CDR3 is TGCAGCCTCCCCGGCCCGACAGGCGGCTACACCTTC.

This chain connects TRBV27 to TRBJ2-7; 7 bases map to TRBD2. The CDR3 extends over 16 amino acids. Germline CDR1 MNHEY, CDR2 SMNVEV (reference sequence). V dropped 0 bases and J dropped 3; count of bases not matched to a gene: 8. CDR3 in amino acids: CASSLSDGAGVYEQYF. DNA for the CDR3: TGTGCCAGCAGTTTATCGGACGGGGCGGGAGTCTACGAGCAGTACTTC.